Following are 13 T cell receptor beta chains from one sample sequenced in a study of T cells in women clearing cervical HPV infection. The data were produced by immunoSEQ multiplex PCR, yet TCRdb's version contains in-frame clones alone and is incomplete. Its table lists some 30,000 clones. Sample: blood buffy coat. Source of these receptors: a woman between 18 and 70 years old with a cervical HPV16 infection that either progressed to CIN3+ or cleared (not recorded which).

Notes on this clone: The read terminates 3 residues ahead of where the CDR3 ends, so the germline J gene completes it. The chain employs TRBV9 and TRBJ2-2; the match to TRBD2 covers 11 bases. Per germline, CDR1 SGDLS and CDR2 YYNGEE. V shed 4 bases, J shed 6 bases, and the junction held 5 bases outside the gene matches. The CDR3 sequence is 15 residues long. The CDR3 protein is CASSPSGRWPGELFF. Partial CDR3 DNA: TGTGCCAGCAGCCCTAGCGGGAGGTGGCCCGGGGAG. The full variable domain, in which reference TRBV9 and TRBJ2-2 provide the parts outside the CDR3, is DSGVTQTPKHLITATGQRVTLRCSPRSGDLSVYWYQQSLDQGLQFLIQYYNGEERAKGNILERFSAQQFPDLHSELNLSSLELGDSALYFCASSPSGRWPGELFFGEGSRLTVL.

Regarding this clone: The sequence runs out 3 residues before the end of the CDR3; the remainder is reconstructed from the germline J gene. This chain joins TRBV5-1 and TRBJ2-3, with 10 bases matching TRBD1. The germline gives CDR1 SGHRS, CDR2 YFSETQ. CDR3 length: 14 residues. The CDR3 bases that were read are TGCGCCAGCAGCGCCGGGACAGGGGAGGAGACG. Translated, it gives CASSAGTGEET. The entire CDR3 is CASSAGTGEETQYF.

Comment on this clone: The sequence runs out 3 residues before the end of the CDR3; the remainder is reconstructed from the germline J gene. This rearrangement joins TRBV10-3 to TRBJ1-5; D possibly corresponds to TRBD1 (5 bases). CDR1 and CDR2 (germline): ENHRY, SYGVKD. Trimming pared 4 bases from V and 2 bases from J, leaving 9 bases between. The CDR3 runs to 14 residues. CDR3: CAISGDSGNQPQHF. CDR3 bases read: TGTGCCATCAGTGGTGACAGCGGCAATCAGCCC.

As regards this clone: The sequence runs out 3 residues before the end of the CDR3; the remainder is reconstructed from the germline J gene. V usage is TRBV4-1 and J usage is TRBJ2-3, with D possibly called TRBD1 or TRBD2 (5 bases each). This CDR3 is 15 amino acids long. Germline-derived CDR1 and CDR2 are MGHRA and YSYEKL. The ends were cut back, 0 bases at V and 3 bases at J, with 10 bases in the middle. CDR3 region: CASSQDSRGTDTQYF. The covered CDR3 bases are TGCGCCAGCAGCCAAGACTCGAGGGGTACAGATACG.

Worth noting for this clone: Read data end 3 residues before the CDR3 end; the end is taken from the germline J gene. The chain joins TRBV19 to TRBJ2-2; 7 nucleotides match TRBD2. Per germline, CDR1 LNHDA and CDR2 SQIVND (reference sequence). The CDR3 length is 11 residues. The sequenced CDR3 bases are TGTGCCAGTAGTTCTAGCGGCGGG. Encoded protein: CASSSSGG. Given in full, the CDR3 is CASSSSGGLFF.

Notes on this clone: The read terminates 3 residues before the CDR3 end, so the remaining end is supplied by the germline J gene. This sequence joins TRBV7-9 and TRBJ2-5; 9 nucleotides agree with TRBD2. Trimming removed 4 bases from V and 5 bases from J; junction bases left unmatched: 5. This CDR3 is built from 14 residues. Germline assignment: CDR1 SEHNR and CDR2 FQNEAQ (reference sequence). The CDR3 spells CASSYSSGKETQYF. The CDR3 bases that were read are TGTGCCAGCAGCTACTCTAGCGGGAAGGAGACC.

Notes on this clone: The read stops 3 residues short of the end of the CDR3; the missing end is completed from the germline J gene. The rearrangement links TRBV4-2 to TRBJ2-3; 10 nucleotides align to TRBD2. The CDR3 is 16 residues long. Germline CDR1 is LGHNA and CDR2 is YNFKEQ. The V and J ends lost 4 bases and 7 bases, in that order; junction bases with no gene match: 11. The part of the CDR3 DNA that was read is TGTGCCAGCAGCCCCCTAGCGGGAGATCAGGGGTATACG. As protein: CASSPLAGDQGYT. The whole CDR3 reads CASSPLAGDQGYTQYF.

About this clone: The read comes to an end 3 residues before the CDR3 does, leaving the germline J gene to fill in the end. The rearrangement links TRBV2 to TRBJ2-2, with D hard to call. V lost 6 bases to trimming and J lost 1 base, with 6 bases between them. The V gene's germline CDR1 is SNHLY and CDR2 FYNNEI. The CDR3 runs 13 residues. CDR3 loop: CASSVRNTGELFF. CDR3 DNA, as far as it was read: TGTGCCAGCAGCGTCAGGAACACCGGGGAG. Complete variable domain (other parts from reference TRBV2 and TRBJ2-2): EPEVTQTPSHQVTQMGQEVILRCVPISNHLYFYWYRQILGQKVEFLVSFYNNEISEKSEIFDDQFSVERPDGSNFTLKIRSTKLEDSAMYFCASSVRNTGELFFGEGSRLTVL.

On this clone itself: With the read ending 3 residues before the CDR3 end, the germline J gene is used to fill in that end. The chain recombines TRBV19 with TRBJ1-2; 7 positions agree with TRBD1. Looked up from germline, CDR1 is LNHDA and CDR2 is SQIVND (reference sequence). V lost 3 bases, J lost 0 bases, and 4 bases stayed unmatched. CDR3 length: 15 residues. CDR3 sequence reads: CASSISGGANYGYTF. CDR3 bases read: TGTGCCAGTAGTATTTCAGGGGGAGCTAACTATGGC.

Note on this clone: The CDR3 goes on 3 residues after the read ends, and that part is filled in from the germline J gene. The rearrangement uses TRBV20-1 and TRBJ1-5; D gene ambiguous. The CDR3 is 13 amino acids. Between the trimmed V and J ends, which lost 0 bases and 4 bases, there was a span of 7 bases. Germline V lookup: CDR1 DFQATT, CDR2 SNEGSKA (reference sequence). The chain's CDR3 is CSARDLGNQPQHF. CDR3 DNA, as far as it was read: TGCAGTGCTAGAGATCTCGGGAATCAGCCC.

Concerning this clone: The CDR3 end is not reached by the read, which stops 3 residues before it; the germline J gene fills it in. The V gene is TRBV2, the J gene TRBJ1-2, with D perhaps matching TRBD1 (5 bases). This CDR3 comprises 16 residues. CDR1 and CDR2 (germline): SNHLY, FYNNEI. The CDR3 bases that were read are TGTGCCAGCAGTGAAAGGCCAGGGTGGAGTACGAACATC. Its translation is CASSERPGWSTNI. The CDR3 reads in full as CASSERPGWSTNIYTF.

Concerning this clone: The CDR3 end is not reached by the read, which stops 3 residues before it; the germline J gene fills it in. V is TRBV7-9 and J is TRBJ2-5; 7 bases agree with TRBD1. This CDR3 contains 13 residues. Losses at the gene ends were 4 bases for V and 6 bases for J; bases not matched to a gene: 5. CDR1 and CDR2 from the germline V gene are SEHNR and FQNEAQ (reference sequence). Partial CDR3 DNA: TGTGCCAGCAGCTCCCAAAGGGGGCAGACC. It yields the protein CASSSQRGQT. The entire CDR3 protein is CASSSQRGQTQYF. The full variable domain, in which reference TRBV7-9 and TRBJ2-5 provide the parts outside the CDR3, is DTGVSQNPRHKITKRGQNVTFRCDPISEHNRLYWYRQTLGQGPEFLTYFQNEAQLEKSRLLSDRFSAERPKGSFSTLEIQRTEQGDSAMYLCASSSQRGQTQYFGPGTRLLVL.

Remarks on this clone: The read ends 3 residues shy of where the CDR3 ends; the end is completed using the germline J gene. The chain combines TRBV19 with TRBJ1-2; D is perhaps TRBD1 (6 bases). The CDR3 extends over 13 amino acids. Germline loops: CDR1 LNHDA, CDR2 SQIVND (reference sequence). V was trimmed by 5 bases and J by 5 bases, leaving 12 bases between them. CDR3: CASSPTGPYGYTF. CDR3 DNA (partial): TGTGCCAGTAGTCCCACAGGGCCTTATGGC.